Listed below are T cell receptor beta chains from one sample, sequenced in a study of cytomegalovirus exposure and HLA in healthy donors. Assay used: immunoSEQ multiplex PCR; TCRdb lists only in-frame clones, some missing. Of around 200,000 clones in the sample, 75% to 80% are singletons; the top ten hold about 2%. Sample: PBMCs. Receptors originate from a male donor in good health and CMV-seronegative. The CDR3 runs from the conserved cysteine through the conserved F or W.

len | v_gene | CDR3aa
17 | TRBV6-4 | CASSDWSGTSDGHEQFF
14 | TRBV5-1 | CASSEDPLAETQYF
14 | TRBV5-1 | CASSQQVSGNTIYF
16 | TRBV19 | CASSIAVSSYQETQYF
16 | TRBV28 | CASSLPGTGGQETQYF
17 | TRBV11-2 | CASTQTALGWGEETQYF
19 | TRBV30 | CACLSLGTETSGRSYEQYF
14 | TRBV5-1 | CASSMGQGAHEQYF
15 | TRBV10-3 | CAISETSGSQETQYF
15 | TRBV10-3 | CAIRRDLASFSEQYF
13 | TRBV7-2 | CASSSRVYQPQHF
13 | TRBV4-1 | CASSQDGNYGYTF